This T cell receptor (beta chain) was sequenced in a study of T cell responses to AZD1222 COVID-19 vaccine. Study-wide results and caveats: Researchers took repertoire samples only after the peak T cell response had come. White British donors predominated, females outnumbered males, and clonal diversity was possibly underestimated.

Comments on this clone: Its matching antigen is unknown.

Generated by immunoSEQ multiplex PCR, the TCRdb table keeps only in-frame clones and is missing some. The table lists tens of thousands of clones, around nine tenths of them singletons. Trimming removed 3 bases from V and 4 bases from J, with 10 bases in between. There are 13 residues in the CDR3. Germline V gives CDR1 MNHEY, CDR2 SMNVEV (reference sequence). This chain links TRBV27 with TRBJ2-7; D might be TRBD1 or TRBD2, each matching 5 bases. The TCR was taken from an adult who received the AZD1222 COVID-19 vaccine. The sample in question was peripheral blood, obtained 28 days after the second AZD1222 dose. The CDR3: CASSFGGVYEQYF. The CDR3 bases are TGTGCCAGCAGTTTTGGGGGTGTGTACGAGCAGTACTTC.